This record covers a single T cell receptor (beta chain). V was trimmed by 1 base and J by 4 bases, leaving 8 bases between them. This CDR3 comprises 13 residues. Germline CDR1 is SGHVS and CDR2 is FQNEAQ. TEMRA cells were FACS-enriched, while CD8+ and CD4+ T cells were negatively isolated. The source of the sample is a study of CD8 T cells in Susac syndrome. The RNA input was 0.5 to 1 ug, and it was reverse transcribed with random hexamers. The immunoSEQ assay covered 54 Vbeta and 13 Jbeta segments for CDR3. MiXCR was run by TCRdb on the immunoSEQ multiplex PCR reads, yielding one entry per CDR3 protein. The sample shows 150,000 to 190,000 distinct CDR3 sequences, roughly 94% of them seen only once.

Specimen: CD8+ T cells from PBMCs. The chain is built from TRBV7-8 and TRBJ2-7; D is ambiguous. This sequence was found in a human donor with multiple sclerosis. CDR3 region: CASSLESAYEQYF. In nucleotides, the CDR3 is TGTGCCAGCAGCTTAGAATCGGCTTACGAGCAGTACTTC.